This entry concerns a single T cell receptor beta chain. Its target is not known. Germline V gene sequence: CDR1 SGHRS, CDR2 YFSETQ. Trimming took 0 bases from V and 11 from J; bases not matched to a gene: 4. There are 14 residues in the CDR3. Both 60 Vbeta primers and 13 Jbeta primers went into the PCR. This table comes from immunoSEQ multiplex PCR, and its TCRdb copy is limited to in-frame clones, with some not included. The data contain about 160,000 clones, roughly 78% of them singletons. This entry is derived from a study of cytomegalovirus exposure and HLA in healthy donors. General study results and limits: Altogether, 150 to 200 TCR beta chains were recorded as cytomegalovirus-associated. An Asian-associated ancestry cluster reportedly showed fewer N-insertions than the approximately 670-donor mean in a later analysis.

The receptor's source is a middle-aged man in good health and CMV-seropositive. The chain couples TRBV5-1 to TRBJ2-1, with TRBD2 matching over 11 bases. The sample consisted of PBMCs. DNA for the CDR3: TGCGCCAGCAGCTTGGGTACTAGCGGGGGCCAGCAGTTCTTC. Translation gives CASSLGTSGGQQFF.